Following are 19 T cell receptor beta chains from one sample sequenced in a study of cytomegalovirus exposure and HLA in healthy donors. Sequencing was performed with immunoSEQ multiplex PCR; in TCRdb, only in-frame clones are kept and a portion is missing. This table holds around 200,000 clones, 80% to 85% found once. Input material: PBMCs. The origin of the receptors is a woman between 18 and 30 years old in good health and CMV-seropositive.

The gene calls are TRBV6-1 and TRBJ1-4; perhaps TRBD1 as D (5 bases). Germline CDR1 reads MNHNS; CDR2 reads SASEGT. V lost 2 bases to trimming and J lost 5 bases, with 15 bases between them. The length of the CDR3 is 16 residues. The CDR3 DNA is TGTGCCAGCAGTGAAATGGGGTTACAGGTGAATGAAAAACTGTTTTTT. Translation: CASSEMGLQVNEKLFF.

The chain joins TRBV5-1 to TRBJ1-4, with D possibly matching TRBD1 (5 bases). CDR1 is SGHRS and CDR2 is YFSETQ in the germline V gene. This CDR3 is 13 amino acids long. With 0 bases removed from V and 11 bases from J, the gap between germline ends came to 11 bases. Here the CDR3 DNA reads TGCGCCAGCAGCTTGGAAGGTGGGGCTAAACTGTTTTTT. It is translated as CASSLEGGAKLFF.

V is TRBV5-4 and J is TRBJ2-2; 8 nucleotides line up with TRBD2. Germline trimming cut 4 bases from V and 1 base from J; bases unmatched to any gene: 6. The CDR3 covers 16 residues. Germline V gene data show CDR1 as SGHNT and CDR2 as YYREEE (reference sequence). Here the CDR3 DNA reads TGTGCCAGCAGCGCGTTAGCGGGGAGGAACACCGGGGAGCTGTTTTTT. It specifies CASSALAGRNTGELFF. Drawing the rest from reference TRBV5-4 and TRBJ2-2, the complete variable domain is ETGVTQSPTHLIKTRGQQVTLRCSSQSGHNTVSWYQQALGQGPQFIFQYYREEENGRGNFPPRFSGLQFPNYSSELNVNALELDDSALYLCASSALAGRNTGELFFGEGSRLTVL.

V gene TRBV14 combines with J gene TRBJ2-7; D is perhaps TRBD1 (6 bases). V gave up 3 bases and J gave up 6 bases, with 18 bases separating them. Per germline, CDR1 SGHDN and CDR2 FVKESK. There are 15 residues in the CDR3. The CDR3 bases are TGTGCCAGCAGCCATGAAAAAGACAGGCGGGTCGAGCAGTACTTC. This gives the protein CASSHEKDRRVEQYF.

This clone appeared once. The CDR3 here is CASNLAGESYNEQFF. Here the CDR3 DNA reads TGTGCCAGCAACTTAGCGGGGGAGTCCTACAATGAGCAGTTCTTC. The chain recombines TRBV9 with TRBJ2-1; 9 nucleotides match TRBD2. The germline CDR1 and CDR2 sequences are SGDLS and YYNGEE. Trimming at V came to 6 bases and at J to 1 base, leaving 5 bases not matched to a gene. The CDR3 spans 15 residues. The full variable domain, completed using reference TRBV9 and TRBJ2-1, is DSGVTQTPKHLITATGQRVTLRCSPRSGDLSVYWYQQSLDQGLQFLIQYYNGEERAKGNILERFSAQQFPDLHSELNLSSLELGDSALYFCASNLAGESYNEQFFGPGTRLTVL.

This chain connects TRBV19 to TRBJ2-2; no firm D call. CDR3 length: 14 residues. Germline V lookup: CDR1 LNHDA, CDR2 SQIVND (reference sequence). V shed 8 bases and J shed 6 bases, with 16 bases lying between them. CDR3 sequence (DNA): TGTGCCAGTTGCACTTCCTTTTTCCCCGGGGAGCTGTTTTTT. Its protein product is CASCTSFFPGELFF.

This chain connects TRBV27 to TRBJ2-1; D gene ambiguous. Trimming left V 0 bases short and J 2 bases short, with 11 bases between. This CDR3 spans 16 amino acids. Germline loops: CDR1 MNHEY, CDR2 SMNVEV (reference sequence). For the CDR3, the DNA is TGTGCCAGCAGTTTATCGATTCAGGCCACCTACAATGAGCAGTTCTTC. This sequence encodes CASSLSIQATYNEQFF.

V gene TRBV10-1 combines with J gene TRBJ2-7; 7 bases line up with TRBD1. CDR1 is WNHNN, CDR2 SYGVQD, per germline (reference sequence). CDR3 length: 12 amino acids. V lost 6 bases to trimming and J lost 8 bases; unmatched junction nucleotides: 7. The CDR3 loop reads CASSETTGKQYF. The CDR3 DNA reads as TGCGCCAGCAGCGAAACGACAGGGAAGCAGTACTTC.

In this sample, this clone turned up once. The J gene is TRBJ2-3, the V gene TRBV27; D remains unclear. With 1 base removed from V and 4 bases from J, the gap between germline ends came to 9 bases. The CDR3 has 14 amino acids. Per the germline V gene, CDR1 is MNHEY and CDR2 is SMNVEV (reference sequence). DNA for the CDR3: TGTGCCAGCAGTTTATTTATCGAGGCAGATACGCAGTATTTT. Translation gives CASSLFIEADTQYF.

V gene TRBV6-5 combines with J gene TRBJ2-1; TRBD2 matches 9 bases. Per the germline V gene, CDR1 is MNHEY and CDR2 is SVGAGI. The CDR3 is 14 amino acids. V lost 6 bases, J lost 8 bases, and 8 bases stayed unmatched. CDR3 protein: CASRRPSGVDEQFF. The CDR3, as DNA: TGTGCCAGCAGACGTCCTAGCGGGGTAGATGAGCAGTTCTTC.

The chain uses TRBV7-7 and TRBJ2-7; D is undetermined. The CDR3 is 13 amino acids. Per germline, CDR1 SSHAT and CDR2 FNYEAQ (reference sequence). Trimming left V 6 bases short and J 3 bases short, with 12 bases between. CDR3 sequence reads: CASSRDTDYEQYF. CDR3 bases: TGTGCCAGCAGTCGAGACACCGACTACGAGCAGTACTTC.

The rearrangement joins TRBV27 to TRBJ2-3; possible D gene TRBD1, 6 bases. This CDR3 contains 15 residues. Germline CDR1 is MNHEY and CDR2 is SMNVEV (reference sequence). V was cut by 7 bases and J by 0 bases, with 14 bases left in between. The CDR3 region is CASKRTGQSTDTQYF. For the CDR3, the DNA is TGTGCCAGCAAGCGAACGGGACAAAGCACAGATACGCAGTATTTT.

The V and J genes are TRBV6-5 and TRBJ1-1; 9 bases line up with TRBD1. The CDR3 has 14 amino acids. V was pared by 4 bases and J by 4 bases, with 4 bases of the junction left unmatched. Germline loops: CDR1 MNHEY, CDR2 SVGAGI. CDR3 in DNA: TGTGCCAGCAGTTCGGGACAGGGAGCCACTGAAGCTTTCTTT. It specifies CASSSGQGATEAFF.

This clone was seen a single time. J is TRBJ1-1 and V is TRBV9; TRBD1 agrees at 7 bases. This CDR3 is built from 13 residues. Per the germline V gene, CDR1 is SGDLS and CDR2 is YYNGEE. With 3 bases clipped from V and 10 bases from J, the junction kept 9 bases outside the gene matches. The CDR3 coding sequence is TGTGCCAGCAGCGCAGATACAGGGGTTGGAGCTTTCTTT. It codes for CASSADTGVGAFF.

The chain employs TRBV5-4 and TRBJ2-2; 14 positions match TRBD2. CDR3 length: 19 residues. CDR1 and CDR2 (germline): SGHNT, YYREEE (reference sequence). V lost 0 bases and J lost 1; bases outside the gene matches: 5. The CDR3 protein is CASSLAGTSGGWNTGELFF. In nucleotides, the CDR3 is TGTGCCAGCAGCTTGGCCGGGACTAGCGGGGGTTGGAACACCGGGGAGCTGTTTTTT. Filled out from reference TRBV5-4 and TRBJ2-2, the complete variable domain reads ETGVTQSPTHLIKTRGQQVTLRCSSQSGHNTVSWYQQALGQGPQFIFQYYREEENGRGNFPPRFSGLQFPNYSSELNVNALELDDSALYLCASSLAGTSGGWNTGELFFGEGSRLTVL.

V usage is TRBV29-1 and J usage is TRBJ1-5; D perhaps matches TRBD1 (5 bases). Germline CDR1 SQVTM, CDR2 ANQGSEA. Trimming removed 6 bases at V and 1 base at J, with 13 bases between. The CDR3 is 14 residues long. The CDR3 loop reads CSVAPGGSNQPQHF. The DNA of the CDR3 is TGCAGCGTGGCCCCCGGGGGGAGCAATCAGCCCCAGCATTTT. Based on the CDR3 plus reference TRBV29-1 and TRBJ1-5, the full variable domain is SAVISQKPSRDICQRGTSLTIQCQVDSQVTMMFWYRQQPGQSLTLIATANQGSEATYESGFVIDKFPISRPNLTFSTLTVSNMSPEDSSIYLCSVAPGGSNQPQHFGDGTRLSIL.

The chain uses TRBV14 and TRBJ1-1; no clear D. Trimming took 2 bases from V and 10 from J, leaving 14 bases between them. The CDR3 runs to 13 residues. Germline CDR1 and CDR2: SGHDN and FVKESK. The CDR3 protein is CASSQLLDRIAFF. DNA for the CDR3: TGTGCCAGCAGCCAATTGCTTGATAGAATAGCTTTCTTT.

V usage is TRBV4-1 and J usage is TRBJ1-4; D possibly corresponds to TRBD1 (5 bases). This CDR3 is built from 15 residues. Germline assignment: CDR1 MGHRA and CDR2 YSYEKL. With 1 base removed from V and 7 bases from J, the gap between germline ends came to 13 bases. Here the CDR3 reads CASSQGGGAAEKLFF. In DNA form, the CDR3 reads TGCGCCAGCAGCCAAGGCGGGGGAGCAGCTGAAAAACTGTTTTTT.

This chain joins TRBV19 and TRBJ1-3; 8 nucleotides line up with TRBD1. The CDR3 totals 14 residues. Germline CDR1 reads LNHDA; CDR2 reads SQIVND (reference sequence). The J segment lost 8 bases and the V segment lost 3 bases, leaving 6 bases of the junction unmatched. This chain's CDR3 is CASSMRTGTDTIYF. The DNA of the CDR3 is TGTGCCAGTAGTATGAGGACAGGGACGGACACCATATATTTT. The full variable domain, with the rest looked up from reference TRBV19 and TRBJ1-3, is DGGITQSPKYLFRKEGQNVTLSCEQNLNHDAMYWYRQDPGQGLRLIYYSQIVNDFQKGDIAEGYSVSREKKESFPLTVTSAQKNPTAFYLCASSMRTGTDTIYFGEGSWLTVV.